The TCR beta chain described here comes from a study of T cell repertoires in cytomegalovirus infection. The overall study: CMV epitopes in the study were HLA-C-restricted (recently identified) and HLA-B-restricted (well studied). From public TCR beta signatures came an indication of both CMV infection and matching HLA type. Findings of the study overall: Summed frequency of public TCR beta families distinguished CMV carriers with the relevant HLA. CMV-specific TCR beta clonotypes restricted by HLA-C dominated the ex vivo response.

This clonotype was seen more than once but under ten times. Its antigen is unknown. The V end lost 0 bases, the J end lost 4 bases, and 9 bases lay between the germline ends. This CDR3 is 13 amino acids long. Looked up from germline, CDR1 is DFQATT and CDR2 is SNEGSKA (reference sequence). TCRdb fed the reads into MiXCR, producing one record per CDR3 protein. The sample consists of 550,000 to 850,000 distinct CDR3 sequences, around 31% of them appearing once. The chain joins TRBV20-1 to TRBJ1-2, with D unclear. Sequenced material: cultured PBMCs, taken from culture after CMV antigen stimulation. The sequence derives from a human donor in good health (CMV status not recorded). Some clones in this sample may be carry-over from other donors' samples. Here the CDR3 DNA reads TGCAGTGCTAGAGAGGCTGGAAGCTATGGCTACACCTTC. Amino acids: CSAREAGSYGYTF.